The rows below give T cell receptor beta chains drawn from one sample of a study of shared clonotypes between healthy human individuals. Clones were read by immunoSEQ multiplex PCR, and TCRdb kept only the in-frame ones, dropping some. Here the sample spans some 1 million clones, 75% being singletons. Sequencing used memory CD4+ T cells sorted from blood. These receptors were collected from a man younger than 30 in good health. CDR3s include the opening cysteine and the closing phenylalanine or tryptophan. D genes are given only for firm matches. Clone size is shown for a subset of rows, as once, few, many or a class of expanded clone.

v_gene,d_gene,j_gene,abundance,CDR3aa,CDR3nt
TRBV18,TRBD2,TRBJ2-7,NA,CASSPPWAAGDSYEQYF,TGTGCCAGCTCACCACCGTGGGCTGCGGGAGATTCGTACGAGCAGTACTTC
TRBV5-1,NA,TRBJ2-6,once,CASSPSGSGANVLTF,TGCGCCAGCAGCCCGAGCGGGTCTGGGGCCAACGTCCTGACTTTC
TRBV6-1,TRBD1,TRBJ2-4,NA,CASSESPGGPKVAKNIQYF,TGTGCCAGCAGTGAATCCCCAGGGGGCCCGAAGGTAGCCAAAAACATTCAGTACTTC
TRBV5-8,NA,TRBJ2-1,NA,CASSLGFGSYNEQFF,TGTGCCAGCAGCTTGGGATTTGGTTCCTACAATGAGCAGTTCTTC
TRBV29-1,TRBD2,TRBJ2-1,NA,CSVRLAGGNEQFF,TGCAGCGTTCGACTAGCGGGGGGGAATGAGCAGTTCTTC
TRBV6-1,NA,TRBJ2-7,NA,CATRGGQPSYEQYF,TGTGCCACCAGGGGTGGACAGCCCTCCTACGAGCAGTACTTC
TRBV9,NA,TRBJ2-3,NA,CASSVGGGRRGLSTDTQYF,TGTGCCAGCAGCGTAGGGGGTGGGCGGCGGGGCTTGAGCACAGATACGCAGTATTTT
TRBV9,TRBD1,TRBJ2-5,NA,CASSGYGQGSRTQYF,TGTGCCAGCAGCGGATATGGACAGGGGTCGAGGACCCAGTACTTC
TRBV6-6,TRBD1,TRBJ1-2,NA,CASSLTGEDGYTF,TGTGCCAGCAGTCTAACAGGGGAAGATGGCTACACCTTC
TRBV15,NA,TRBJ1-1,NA,CATTTPGGMNTEAFF,TGTGCCACCACCACCCCGGGAGGGATGAACACTGAAGCTTTCTTT
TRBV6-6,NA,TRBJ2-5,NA,CASSYKTGAADETQYF,TGTGCCAGCAGTTACAAGACAGGCGCCGCCGACGAGACCCAGTACTTC
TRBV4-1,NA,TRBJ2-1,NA,CASSQEWAAYNEQFF,TGCGCCAGCAGCCAAGAGTGGGCGGCCTACAATGAGCAGTTCTTC
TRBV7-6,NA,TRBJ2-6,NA,CASSLGTLQSGANVLTF,TGTGCCAGCAGCCTTGGGACACTACAATCTGGGGCCAACGTCCTGACTTTC
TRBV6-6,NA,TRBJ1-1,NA,CASSFSPTATEAFF,TGTGCCAGCAGTTTTTCCCCGACAGCGACTGAAGCTTTCTTT
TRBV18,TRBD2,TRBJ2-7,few,CASSPPTSGSNEQYF,TGTGCCAGCTCACCACCCACCAGCGGGAGTAACGAGCAGTACTTC
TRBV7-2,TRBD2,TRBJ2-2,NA,CASSLGGSGSVPRELFF,TGTGCCAGCAGCTTAGGGGGTAGCGGGAGTGTTCCTAGGGAGCTGTTTTTT
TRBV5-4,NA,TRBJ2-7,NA,CASSPGRSEQYF,TGTGCCAGCAGCCCAGGGCGATCCGAGCAGTACTTC
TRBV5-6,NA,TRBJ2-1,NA,CAFRASPNTYNEQFF,TGTGCCTTTCGGGCCTCCCCAAATACCTACAATGAGCAGTTCTTC
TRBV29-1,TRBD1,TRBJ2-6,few,CSVAGTGVGANVLTF,TGCAGCGTTGCCGGGACAGGGGTCGGGGCCAACGTCCTGACTTTC
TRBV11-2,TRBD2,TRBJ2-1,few,CASSPAGLAHEQFF,TGTGCCAGCAGCCCAGCGGGACTAGCCCATGAGCAGTTCTTC
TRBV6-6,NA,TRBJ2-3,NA,CASSYSKGTSPDTQYF,TGTGCCAGCAGTTACTCGAAGGGTACTTCCCCAGATACGCAGTATTTT
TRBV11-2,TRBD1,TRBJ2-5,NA,CASSFDRGQETQYF,TGTGCCAGCAGCTTTGACAGGGGTCAAGAGACCCAGTACTTC
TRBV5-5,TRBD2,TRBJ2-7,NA,CASSWTSGNYEQYF,TGTGCCAGCAGTTGGACTAGCGGGAACTACGAGCAGTACTTC
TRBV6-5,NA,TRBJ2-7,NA,CASSLWTAKNYEQYF,TGTGCCAGCAGTTTATGGACAGCCAAGAACTACGAGCAGTACTTC
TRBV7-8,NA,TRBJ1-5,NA,CASSLVRGNINQPQHF,TGTGCCAGCAGCTTAGTTCGGGGGAACATCAATCAGCCCCAGCATTTT
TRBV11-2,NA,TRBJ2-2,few,CASSVQGGAGELFF,TGTGCCAGCAGCGTACAGGGCGGGGCCGGGGAGCTGTTTTTT
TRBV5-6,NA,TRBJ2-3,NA,CASSLWDFNTDTQYF,TGTGCCAGCAGCTTATGGGACTTTAACACAGATACGCAGTATTTT
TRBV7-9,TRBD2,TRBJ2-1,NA,CASSLTGGPHEQFF,TGTGCCAGCAGCTTGACGGGGGGGCCCCATGAGCAGTTCTTC
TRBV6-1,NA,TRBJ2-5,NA,CASSEGQAKVKETQYF,TGTGCCAGCAGTGAAGGACAGGCTAAGGTTAAAGAGACCCAGTACTTC
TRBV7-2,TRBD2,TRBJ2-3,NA,CASRSLGTSLTDTQYF,TGTGCCAGCAGATCCCTCGGGACTAGCCTAACAGATACGCAGTATTTT
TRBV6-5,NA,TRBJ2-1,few,CASSPDVGNNEQFF,TGTGCCAGCAGCCCGGACGTAGGAAACAATGAGCAGTTCTTC
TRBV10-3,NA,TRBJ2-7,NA,CAASWDSSYEQYF,TGTGCCGCCAGTTGGGACTCCTCCTACGAGCAGTACTTC
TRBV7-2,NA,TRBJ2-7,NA,CASSSPARGPEQYF,TGTGCCAGCAGCTCCCCGGCTAGGGGACCGGAGCAGTACTTC
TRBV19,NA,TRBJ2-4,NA,CASSGGRGRDIQYF,TGTGCCAGTAGCGGGGGCAGGGGCCGGGACATTCAGTACTTC
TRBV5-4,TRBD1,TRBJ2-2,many,CASSMGQVTGELFF,TGTGCCAGCAGCATGGGACAGGTTACCGGGGAGCTGTTTTTT
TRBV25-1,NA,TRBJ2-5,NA,CASSEGKTQYF,TGTGCCAGCAGTGAGGGGAAGACCCAGTACTTC
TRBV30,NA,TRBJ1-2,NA,CAWSEPGSHGYTF,TGTGCCTGGAGTGAACCAGGGTCACATGGCTACACCTTC
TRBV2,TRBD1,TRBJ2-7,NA,CASPTGDRADEQYF,TGTGCCAGCCCTACGGGGGACAGGGCCGACGAGCAGTACTTC
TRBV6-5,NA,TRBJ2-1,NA,CASSYVGVGNEQFF,TGTGCCAGCAGTTACGTCGGAGTTGGCAATGAGCAGTTCTTC
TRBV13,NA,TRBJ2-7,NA,CASSPQGGYEQYF,TGTGCCAGCAGCCCACAGGGGGGGTACGAGCAGTACTTC
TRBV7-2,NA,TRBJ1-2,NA,CASSLGDGTYGYTF,TGTGCCAGCAGCTTAGGGGACGGCACGTATGGCTACACCTTC
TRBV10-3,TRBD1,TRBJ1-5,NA,CAITQGGNQPQHF,TGTGCCATCACACAGGGGGGCAATCAGCCCCAGCATTTT
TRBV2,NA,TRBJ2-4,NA,CASSDRLGNIQYF,TGTGCCAGCAGTGATCGCCTAGGGAACATTCAGTACTTC
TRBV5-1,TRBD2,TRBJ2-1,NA,CASSVTPGGPLWNEQFF,TGCGCCAGCAGCGTCACTCCGGGGGGGCCTTTATGGAATGAGCAGTTCTTC
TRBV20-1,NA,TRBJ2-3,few,CSAPSRDTQYF,TGCAGTGCCCCGAGCCGGGATACGCAGTATTTT
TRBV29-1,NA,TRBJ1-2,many,CSALRGKGGYTF,TGCAGCGCTTTGCGGGGGAAAGGAGGCTACACCTTC